A selection of T cell receptor beta chains follows, all from one sample in a study of blood T cell repertoires in COVID-19. The protocol was immunoSEQ multiplex PCR, while the TCRdb copy is restricted to in-frame clones and leaves out a portion. This table holds approximately 300,000 clones, about nine tenths found once. Input material: PBMCs or T cells enriched from blood (not recorded which). These receptors all stem from a woman between 25 and 40 years old who had recovered from COVID-19. The conserved cysteine and the conserved F or W are not part of the CDR3 here.

V gene	CDR3 protein
TRBV19	ASSIDPQGLGADTQY
TRBV27	ATSELGSERYNEQF
TRBV10-1	ASSEGTRIEEQF
TRBV15	ATSRDAVSSYEQY
TRBV6-5	ASSTGTGGYGYT
TRBV6-4	ASFLTSGRTYEQY
TRBV7-2	ASNKPDIYYEQY
TRBV29-1	SVEDSGTRAF
TRBV2	ASSAQLAGQLNEQF
TRBV6-6	ASSYYARTYEQY
TRBV30	AWSVIGGSTGELF
TRBV7-2	ASSLAWQNNSPLH
TRBV4-1	ASSQMLEGSYGYT
TRBV18	ASSSASGLANTGELF
TRBV5-1	ASSVGQGGYGYT
TRBV6-5	ASSSIVGGGYGYT
TRBV14	ASSQDLNWITGTDTQY
TRBV25-1	ASRDRNAYEQY
TRBV5-5	ASSQGHQNTEAF
TRBV7-9	ASRPGQGGVGANVLT
TRBV9	ASSAATEQETQY
TRBV19	ASSMQAGYPSYEQY
TRBV28	ASRPGQENYGYT
TRBV27	ASSLYDFSSYNEQF
TRBV18	ASSPGAGAEAF